A single sample gave rise to the 5 T cell receptor beta chains below, sequenced in a study of T cells in Graves' hyperthyroidism and ophthalmopathy. TCR beta CDR3 regions were amplified from RNA. First-round RT-PCR of the TCR CDR3 relied on the HTBI primer set. TCRdb called the multiplex PCR reads again in MiXCR, with one record for every CDR3 protein. The table includes 650,000 to 700,000 distinct CDR3 sequences, 15% to 20% detected once. The sequenced material came from blood. The source is a man in his forties or fifties with Graves' hyperthyroidism.

Note on this clonotype: A much larger clone is a single base away; this may be a read error. The chain carries TRBV28 and TRBJ1-1; weak D call: TRBD1 (5 bases). Trimming took 3 bases from V and 7 from J, leaving 12 bases between them. Germline CDR1 MDHEN, CDR2 SYDVKM. The CDR3 runs to 13 residues. The CDR3 nucleotides are TGTGCCAGCAGTTTCAGGGACTTGATTGAAGCTTTCTTT. This encodes CASSFRDLIEAFF.

This clonotype was detected only a few times. This rearrangement joins TRBV28 to TRBJ2-2; 7 bases line up with TRBD2. Germline CDR1 MDHEN, CDR2 SYDVKM. The CDR3 consists of 15 residues. J lost 4 bases, V lost 7 bases, and 9 bases had no gene match. The CDR3 spells CASTLSSGLTGELFF. The CDR3 DNA follows: TGTGCCAGCACCCTATCTAGCGGACTCACCGGGGAGCTGTTTTTT. Complete variable domain (other parts from reference TRBV28 and TRBJ2-2): DVKVTQSSRYLVKRTGEKVFLECVQDMDHENMFWYRQDPGLGLRLIYFSYDVKMKEKGDIPEGYSVSREKKERFSLILESASTNQTSMYLCASTLSSGLTGELFFGEGSRLTVL.

This chain links TRBV10-1 with TRBJ2-1, with 8 nucleotides matching TRBD2. After removal of 4 bases from V and 7 bases from J, the junction contained 6 bases not matched to a gene. Germline CDR1 and CDR2: WNHNN and SYGVQD (reference sequence). CDR3 length equals 14 residues. The CDR3 region is CASSGAGVVNEQFF. As DNA, the CDR3 is TGCGCCAGCAGTGGAGCGGGAGTAGTGAATGAGCAGTTCTTC.

This clonotype was recorded at least ten times. The rearrangement uses TRBV28 and TRBJ2-2, with a possible D match to TRBD2 (5 bases). Germline assignment: CDR1 MDHEN and CDR2 SYDVKM. The CDR3 spans 14 residues. V was cut by 8 bases and J by 7 bases, with 17 bases left in between. In DNA form, the CDR3 reads TGTGCCAGCGCCAGAGGAGGTGTAGGCGGGGAGCTGTTTTTT. This encodes CASARGGVGGELFF.

In its sample, this clonotype was seen a few times. The gene calls are TRBV24-1 and TRBJ2-1; D uncertain. CDR1 is KGHDR and CDR2 is SFDVKD in the germline V gene. CDR3 length equals 13 residues. V gave up 2 bases and J gave up 6 bases, with 7 bases separating them. The CDR3 DNA sequence: TGTGCCACCAGTGATTATAATCCCAATGAGCAGTTCTTC. Protein sequence: CATSDYNPNEQFF.